This TCR beta chain was captured in a study of cytomegalovirus exposure and HLA in healthy donors. This clone was observed a few times. PCR involved 60 Vbeta and 13 Jbeta primers. Measured with immunoSEQ multiplex PCR; TCRdb has only the in-frame clones, and not every one. The data hold around 71,000 clones, with over 55% observed a single time. CDR3 length equals 14 residues. Trimming cost V 6 bases and J 2 bases, with 12 bases left between them. Germline lookup yields CDR1 MRHNA and CDR2 SNTAGT. The clonotype comes from a man younger than 40 in good health and CMV-seropositive. Input material: PBMCs. The chain couples TRBV6-4 to TRBJ2-3; D may be TRBD2 (6 bases). CDR3 residues: CASSREPTTDTQYF. For the CDR3, the DNA is TGTGCCAGCAGCCGGGAGCCGACCACAGATACGCAGTATTTT.